These 3 T cell receptor beta chains came from one sample sequenced in a study of OX40 agonist ivuxolimab in advanced cancers. Clones were read by immunoSEQ multiplex PCR, and TCRdb kept only the in-frame ones, dropping some. The sample holds around 19,000 clones, roughly 80% seen once. Sequencing was performed on CD4+ or CD8+ T cells sorted from blood, taken in a trial of the OX40 agonist ivuxolimab. Every receptor here comes from an adult with an advanced solid tumor such as melanoma, head and neck, liver or kidney cancer.

The rearrangement links TRBV28 to TRBJ2-6, with D possibly matching TRBD2 (5 bases). The CDR3 consists of 16 residues. Germline loops: CDR1 MDHEN, CDR2 SYDVKM. The V end lost 5 bases, the J end lost 0 bases, and 11 bases lay between the germline ends. CDR3 loop: CASSGLRGSGANVLTF. In nucleotides, the CDR3 is TGTGCCAGCAGTGGCCTACGGGGCTCTGGGGCCAACGTCCTGACTTTC. The variable domain in full, with the rest retrieved from reference TRBV28 and TRBJ2-6, is DVKVTQSSRYLVKRTGEKVFLECVQDMDHENMFWYRQDPGLGLRLIYFSYDVKMKEKGDIPEGYSVSREKKERFSLILESASTNQTSMYLCASSGLRGSGANVLTFGAGSRLTVL.

The V call is TRBV27, the J call TRBJ2-1, with D tentatively TRBD1 (5 bases). The CDR3 has 16 amino acids. Trimming removed 0 bases from V and 4 bases from J, with 13 bases in between. Germline loops: CDR1 MNHEY, CDR2 SMNVEV (reference sequence). The CDR3 coding sequence is TGTGCCAGCAGTTTATCGACAGCAAGTTTTTACAATGAGCAGTTCTTC. As protein: CASSLSTASFYNEQFF.

The V call is TRBV2, the J call TRBJ2-3; D is perhaps TRBD2 (5 bases). V lost 1 base, J lost 2 bases, and 7 bases lay in between. Germline CDR1 reads SNHLY; CDR2 reads FYNNEI. This CDR3 has 14 residues. The CDR3 nucleotides read TGTGCCAGCAGTGAAGAAGCGGTCACAGATACGCAGTATTTT. The encoded protein is CASSEEAVTDTQYF.